This T cell receptor beta chain was recovered during a study of T-cell memory formation after mild COVID-19. Findings and limits, study-wide: Contracting CD4+ clones were located mainly in CM and EM, and CD8+ clones in EMRA. While clones contracting from day 15 to 85 were balanced between CD4 and CD8, later expanders leaned CD4+. There were some responding clones in pre-infection memory, which suggested that cross-reactive memory had joined.

Using constant-segment primers, 5'RACE produced TCR alpha and TCR beta cDNA libraries carrying sample barcodes and UMIs. One entry per CDR3 protein, called by TCRdb with MiXCR from the 5' RACE reads. The data show fewer than 650,000 distinct CDR3 sequences, about 22% seen once. CDR3 length: 17 residues. Germline CDR1 KGHDR, CDR2 SFDVKD. V gave up 3 bases and J gave up 5 bases, with 19 bases separating them. This clonotype was seen more than once but under ten times. The antigen is not known. The TCR comes from an adult woman who had mild COVID-19 (a few samples of this study predate the infection). Cell type and time point are not known. V is TRBV24-1 and J is TRBJ2-1; possible D gene TRBD2, 5 bases. The material sequenced was PBMCs or a T cell subset sorted from them (not recorded which). For the CDR3, the DNA is TGTGCCACCAGTGATCGCCCGGACTTCCTCAATCACAATGAGCAGTTCTTC. The encoded protein is CATSDRPDFLNHNEQFF.